What follows describes a single T cell receptor beta chain. This clone's antigen is unknown. Per-nucleotide qualities are absent, and no much larger clonotype sits a single base away. The cohort consisted of 600 to 700 healthy bone marrow donors. At the time of sampling, every cohort member was nominally healthy, though immune exposures that went unrecorded were likely present. The donor tested CMV seropositive, placing the donor among the 289 seropositive members of the cohort. Each donor provided a peripheral blood sample, and peripheral blood mononuclear cells were used for TCR beta sequencing. The Qiagen DNeasy Blood Extraction Kit was used to extract genomic DNA from the blood cell samples. The entry originates in a study of cytomegalovirus exposure and HLA in healthy donors (TCRdb year 2017). About the investigation overall: According to an earlier analysis of 550 to 750 of the donors, some 180 million T cells yielded 117 million unique TCR beta sequences and roughly 280 Gb of sequence data. About 300 gigabases of sequencing data and 70 million to 100 million unique TCR sequences were included in an early release covering several hundred HLA-typed donors. Among the roughly 400 genotyped donors, around 81% belonged to the genetic ancestry cluster associated with self-reported Caucasian donors. The aim of the study was to test whether cataloging public T cell receptors could identify signatures of past pathogen exposure. The study profiled the T cell repertoires of under 850 subjects by immunosequencing and related them to cytomegalovirus serostatus. A separate validation cohort of more than 100 different subjects was used in addition to the roughly 670-subject first cohort. High-throughput TCR immunosequencing, statistical association of individual TCRs with disease status, and machine learning were combined to predict cytomegalovirus infection status. A later analysis re-analyzed previously published TCR beta repertoires from 550 to 700 donors and added high-resolution HLA genotyping to study TCR occurrence patterns. Rather than using new phenotypic data, the later analysis identified candidate immune exposures from TCR beta sequences and from how often those sequences occurred across donors. In an earlier analysis of 500 to 650 of the donors, high-throughput TCR beta sequencing was used to judge whether each TCR beta V gene segment behaved as functional or pseudogenic. Donor age, sex, ethnicity and CMV serostatus were compiled alongside the repertoire data. In a later genetic analysis, genome-wide SNP genotypes for about three fifths of the roughly 670 donors were used, and that subset was treated as a discovery cohort. Every repertoire in the discovery cohort had been generated on one and the same sequencing platform. HLA typing covered class I and class II loci at four-digit resolution. Typing coverage varied by locus: roughly 629-640 donors for A, B, C, DRB1 and DQB1; approximately 520 for DQA1; 600 to 610 for DPA1; 450 to 480 for DPB1. Several DR-DQ haplotypes were treated as single units for association and clustering because of strong linkage in the cohort. Across 398 genotyped donors of the cohort, an average of about 250,000 unique TCR beta nucleotide sequences per donor were sequenced, and approximately 17% of those sequences were non-productive.

General findings and caveats noted by the study authors: It was suggested by the authors that the approach could potentially be generalized to other disease states and immunological phenotypes. A later analysis reported that several top co-occurrence clusters appeared linked to parvovirus B19, influenza, CMV and Epstein-Barr virus. Because HLA typing was unavailable for some donors at each locus, only the typed subset was used in association tests. Assigning TCR associations to individual alleles was difficult when HLA alleles, especially DR and DQ, strongly co-occurred. A group of highly shared sequence variants was considered likely to be a technical artifact of the sequencing pipeline. According to a later genetic analysis, donors in an Asian-associated ancestry cluster had fewer N-insertions in productive TCRs than the roughly 660-donor mean. The study listed approximately 160 TCR beta chains as associated with cytomegalovirus. Linkage disequilibrium might explain the correlated functional status among segregating V segments, but an unknown experimental factor could not be ruled out. The cohort was sequenced for TCR beta chains only, and without alpha or paired-chain data the features that could be detected were limited. A further reported finding was that TCR beta sequences accurately predicted the HLA-A and HLA-B alleles for most subjects in the first cohort. According to a later analysis, most CMV-associated TCR beta chains appeared to be HLA-restricted, and the HLA associations seemed to be driven largely by CMV exposure. The presence/absence analyses assumed that sequencing depth was roughly uniform across donors, and that assumption may not be true. In a later analysis, 15,000 to 20,000 TCR beta sequences were associated with specific HLA alleles at a false discovery rate of 0.05. An association between a missense DCLRE1C variant and V-gene and J-gene trimming of TCR beta chains was found in a later genetic analysis and replicated in an independent cohort. In vitro tests confirmed that a few of the cytomegalovirus-associated TCR beta chains recognize cytomegalovirus antigens. Most TCR sequences were seen in very few donors, while some public TCRs were found in many individuals. The only immune exposure information available for the cohort was CMV serostatus. The classifier was reported to diagnose cytomegalovirus status with high specificity and sensitivity in both the original and validation cohorts. In a later analysis, HLA-associated TCR beta chains were found to be more clonally expanded and to have lower generation probabilities than equally common non-associated chains. Because counts were too low, some 17 rarely observed V segments, including chromosome 9 orphons, were excluded from the earlier analysis of 587 of the donors. An earlier analysis of 587 of the donors showed that most TCR beta V segments appeared in productive rearrangements either about 87% or about 30% of the time, which broadly matched IMGT annotations. A later analysis found that TCR association rates varied across HLA loci, with DRB1 alleles showing the most associated TCRs and HLA-C alleles the fewest.

Receptor libraries were prepared by the immunoSEQ multiplex PCR assay. A mixture of 60 forward primers for TCR Vbeta segments and 13 reverse primers for TCR Jbeta segments was used in the multiplex PCR. The CDR3 region of rearranged TCR beta genes was amplified from genomic DNA by a multiplex PCR assay. On the Illumina HiSeq System, the amplified TCR beta libraries were sequenced as 87-base-pair reads. The paper's processing steps were these. Across the 600 to 700 repertoires, a later analysis counted roughly 84 million unique TCR beta chains, roughly 11 million of which were shared by at least two donors. To remove PCR and sequencing errors, raw reads were error-corrected and collapsed into unique sequences using a nearest-neighbor algorithm that merged closely related sequences. CDR3 sequences were aligned to IMGT reference sequences to assign V, D and J gene segments. Each retained sequence needed at least a six-nucleotide match to both a V gene segment and a J gene segment. Rearrangements were classified as productive when the CDR3 lacked stop codons and remained in frame with V and J, and all other rearrangements were classified as non-productive. CDR3 was defined according to IMGT convention as the region running from the second conserved V-encoded cysteine to the conserved J-encoded phenylalanine. Sequences without an unambiguous match to a single V gene segment were excluded from the earlier analysis of 500 to 700 of the donors. In an earlier analysis of some 590 of the donors, a V segment was called functional when productive rearrangements were above 56.7%, and segregating when the standard deviation between donors exceeded 5%. To diagnose cytomegalovirus status from the catalog of TCR beta chain sequences, a statistical classification framework was built. In a later analysis, V and J genes were assigned by comparing TCR nucleotide sequences against IMGT/GENE-DB human TR gene sequences. A later analysis assigned CDR3 sequences and most-parsimonious VDJ recombination scenarios with the TCRdist pipeline. In a later analysis, each TCR beta chain was defined by its CDR3 amino acid sequence together with its V-gene family, and reads without a unique V-gene family were excluded. As a way to deal with suspected cross-contamination and a sequencing artifact, a later analysis dropped 592 nucleotide sequences that were highly shared and had low generation probability. In a later analysis, a clonal expansion index for each public chain was calculated from normalized within-repertoire ranks of inferred template counts. A later analysis computed generation probabilities with a VDJ recombination model fitted to out-of-frame rearrangements, and checked the results against IGoR. In a later analysis, TCR-TCR, TCR-HLA and TCR-CMV co-occurrence was scored with hypergeometric tests, and a repertoire-size bias correction was applied to TCR pairs. In a later analysis, false discovery rates were estimated by permuting HLA or CMV assignments 20 times. In a later analysis, co-occurring TCRs were grouped using DBSCAN, with TCRdist sequence similarity added in when clustering inside HLA-allele-positive subsets. Repertoires with fewer than 30,000 or more than 120,000 public chains, plus five repertoires with anomalous nucleotide sharing, were excluded from co-occurrence clustering. TCRdb stores this immuneACCESS table with in-frame sequences only. Part of the clones is absent; in the studies checked, under half of the shortfall reflects unresolved V genes, and no reason is known for the rest. D and trimming come from the DNA, and the V and J calls and clone size come from that table. The sample table shows 100,000 to 150,000 clones, and 65% to 90% are seen once. The ten biggest clones cover 2.5% to 3% of the sample.

This sequence was found in a woman in her late teens or twenties in good health and CMV-seropositive. Sample: PBMCs.

The CDR3 region has the sequence CASSALTGPTGELFF. The DNA is TGTGCCAGCAGCGCCCTGACAGGACCCACCGGGGAGCTGTTTTTT. This chain joins TRBV9 to TRBJ2-2, with TRBD1 perhaps the D gene, on 6 matching bases. Counted from cysteine to phenylalanine, this CDR3 has 15 amino acids. Only the CDR3 region is kept as DNA, spanning 45 bases read in frame from base 1. The trim is 3 bases for V and 4 bases for J, with a gap of 13 bases between the germline ends. Based on the germline V gene, the CDR1 and CDR2 sequences are SGDLS and YYNGEE.